Shown below are 29 T cell receptor beta chains from a single sample sequenced in a study of blood T cell repertoires in COVID-19. Clones were sequenced by immunoSEQ multiplex PCR, and TCRdb holds only the in-frame ones, with some missing. The data show about 49,000 clones, with 86% seen just once and about 5% held by the top ten. The sequencing sample was made of peripheral blood. Receptors originate from a man aged 35 to 55 with active COVID-19.

This clone was observed a handful of times. The J gene is TRBJ2-1, the V gene TRBV14, with a tentative D call TRBD2 (7 bases). V was clipped by 0 bases and J by 5 bases, with 14 bases between them. The germline V gene has CDR1 SGHDN and CDR2 FVKESK. The CDR3 spans 16 residues. CDR3 bases: TGTGCCAGCAGCCAAGATCGGGGGGCTGGGAACAATGAGCAGTTCTTC. This sequence encodes CASSQDRGAGNNEQFF.

The rearrangement uses TRBV2 and TRBJ2-5; 8 bases agree with TRBD2. V lost 6 bases and J lost 2; bases outside the gene matches: 11. The CDR3 has 16 residues. In germline, CDR1 is SNHLY, CDR2 FYNNEI. CDR3 amino acids: CASSPPRSGGQETQYF. The CDR3 nucleotides are TGTGCCAGCAGCCCACCACGGAGCGGGGGACAAGAGACCCAGTACTTC.

V usage is TRBV11-2 and J usage is TRBJ2-7, with D hard to call. Germline lookup yields CDR1 SGHAT and CDR2 FQNNGV. V dropped 0 bases and J dropped 0 bases, with 12 bases sitting between them. The CDR3 length is 16 residues. The CDR3: CASSLEPPGSSYEQYF. The DNA of the CDR3 is TGTGCCAGCAGCTTAGAACCTCCCGGTAGCTCCTACGAGCAGTACTTC.

The gene calls are TRBV19 and TRBJ1-3, with D perhaps TRBD1 (6 bases). CDR1 and CDR2 from the germline V gene are LNHDA and SQIVND (reference sequence). CDR3 length equals 15 residues. Trimming took 8 bases from V and 4 from J, leaving 18 bases between them. The CDR3 nucleotides are TGTGCCAGTCTCCCCCCAGGACAGAAAGGAAACACCATATATTTT. Translation: CASLPPGQKGNTIYF.

The J gene is TRBJ2-5, the V gene TRBV7-8, with 9 bases lining up with TRBD2. CDR1 and CDR2 (germline): SGHVS, FQNEAQ. The CDR3 length is 15 residues. Unmatched junction bases numbered 8, after V lost 4 bases and J lost 5 bases. CDR3 sequence (DNA): TGTGCCAGCAGCTCCACGCGGGGGGGTGACGAGACCCAGTACTTC. Translation: CASSSTRGGDETQYF. Filled out from reference TRBV7-8 and TRBJ2-5, the complete variable domain reads GAGVSQSPRYKVAKRGQDVALRCDPISGHVSLFWYQQALGQGPEFLTYFQNEAQLDKSGLPSDRFFAERPEGSVSTLKIQRTQQEDSAVYLCASSSTRGGDETQYFGPGTRLLVL.

The genes are TRBV9 and TRBJ1-1; D not resolved. V lost 3 bases and J 5 bases, leaving 8 bases between the germline ends. Germline loops: CDR1 SGDLS, CDR2 YYNGEE. The CDR3 has 12 amino acids. CDR3 sequence (DNA): TGTGCCAGCAGCGCCCCAAATACTGAAGCTTTCTTT. Residues: CASSAPNTEAFF.

The chain recombines TRBV27 with TRBJ2-7, with TRBD1 matching over 12 bases. CDR1 and CDR2 (germline): MNHEY, SMNVEV (reference sequence). The CDR3 is 15 residues long. After removal of 6 bases from V and 6 bases from J, the junction contained 9 bases not matched to a gene. The CDR3, as DNA: TGTGCCAGCAGACCCCGGGACAGGGGGCAGGGCGAGCAGTACTTC. This encodes CASRPRDRGQGEQYF.

The chain links TRBV3-1 (or the pseudogene TRBV3-2) to TRBJ2-3; 12 nucleotides agree with TRBD2. Trimming took 3 bases from V and 3 from J; bases not matched to a gene: 4. The germline V gene encodes CDR1 LGHDT and CDR2 YNNKEL (reference sequence). This CDR3 is built from 16 residues. CDR3 DNA sequence: TGTGCCAGCAGCCACACGACTAGCGGGAGTACAGATACGCAGTATTTT. It codes for CASSHTTSGSTDTQYF.

V is TRBV7-2 and J is TRBJ2-7; TRBD2 agrees at 9 bases. CDR1 SGHTA and CDR2 FQGNSA come from the germline V gene. The CDR3 covers 17 residues. The ends lost 7 bases at V and 1 base at J; junction bases unmatched: 14. The CDR3 bases are TGTGCCAGCACCTTTAGCGGGAGCGCTTACCTTTCCTACGAGCAGTACTTC. The encoded protein is CASTFSGSAYLSYEQYF. Supplemented by reference TRBV7-2 and TRBJ2-7, the full variable domain reads GAGVSQSPSNKVTEKGKDVELRCDPISGHTALYWYRQSLGQGLEFLIYFQGNSAPDKSGLPSDRFSAERTGGSVSTLTIQRTQQEDSAVYLCASTFSGSAYLSYEQYFGPGTRLTVT.

V and J are TRBV5-1 and TRBJ2-7; TRBD1 aligns across 12 bases. Germline V gene data show CDR1 as SGHRS and CDR2 as YFSETQ. Trimming at V came to 0 bases and at J to 2 bases, leaving 3 bases not matched to a gene. This CDR3 region has 16 residues. CDR3 DNA sequence: TGCGCCAGCAGCTTGGGCGGGACAGGGGGCGCCTACGAGCAGTACTTC. This codes for CASSLGGTGGAYEQYF. The full variable domain, rest sourced from reference TRBV5-1 and TRBJ2-7, is KAGVTQTPRYLIKTRGQQVTLSCSPISGHRSVSWYQQTPGQGLQFLFEYFSETQRNKGNFPGRFSGRQFSNSRSEMNVSTLELGDSALYLCASSLGGTGGAYEQYFGPGTRLTVT.

The J gene is TRBJ2-7, the V gene TRBV30; 7 nucleotides agree with TRBD1. CDR1 and CDR2 from the germline V gene are GTSNPN and SVGIG (reference sequence). Trimming removed 0 bases from V and 4 bases from J; junction bases left unmatched: 3. This CDR3 comprises 13 residues. The CDR3 region is CAWSVNRGYEQYF. The CDR3 DNA reads as TGTGCCTGGAGTGTGAACAGGGGTTACGAGCAGTACTTC.

The genes are TRBV9 and TRBJ2-5; 9 bases fit TRBD1. CDR3 length: 14 residues. Germline assignment: CDR1 SGDLS and CDR2 YYNGEE. After removal of 3 bases from V and 4 bases from J, the junction contained 4 bases not matched to a gene. CDR3 sequence (DNA): TGTGCCAGCAGCGGAGGGGGACAGGGAGAGACCCAGTACTTC. Protein sequence: CASSGGGQGETQYF.

V is TRBV19 and J is TRBJ1-5, with D unresolved. V was shortened by 5 bases and J by 3 bases, with 14 bases between the two germline ends. The germline V gene encodes CDR1 LNHDA and CDR2 SQIVND (reference sequence). The CDR3 is 15 amino acids. CDR3: CASSFRGLDNQPQHF. Written as DNA, the CDR3 is TGTGCCAGTAGTTTCCGGGGATTGGACAATCAGCCCCAGCATTTT. The whole variable domain, remainder taken from reference TRBV19 and TRBJ1-5, is DGGITQSPKYLFRKEGQNVTLSCEQNLNHDAMYWYRQDPGQGLRLIYYSQIVNDFQKGDIAEGYSVSREKKESFPLTVTSAQKNPTAFYLCASSFRGLDNQPQHFGDGTRLSIL.

This chain connects TRBV4-1 to TRBJ1-1; tentatively, D is TRBD1 (6 bases). The germline CDR1 and CDR2 sequences are MGHRA and YSYEKL. The CDR3 totals 14 residues. The V end lost 0 bases, the J end lost 6 bases, and 11 bases lay between the germline ends. CDR3 sequence (DNA): TGCGCCAGCAGCCAAGATCCCCAGGGGCCTGAAGCTTTCTTT. It is translated as CASSQDPQGPEAFF.

This sequence joins TRBV5-4 and TRBJ2-5, with a weak D call TRBD2 (7 bases). Trimming took off 4 bases at V and 1 base at J, with 14 bases between the two ends. The CDR3 runs to 15 residues. Germline V CDR1 and CDR2: SGHNT, YYREEE (reference sequence). In DNA, the CDR3 is TGTGCCAGCAGCCCCGAGGGGGGGACCCAAGAGACCCAGTACTTC. Its translation: CASSPEGGTQETQYF.

This chain connects TRBV6-2 or TRBV6-3 to TRBJ2-3; 7 bases align to TRBD1. CDR1 is MNHEY and CDR2 is SVGEGT in the germline V gene. V lost 2 bases and J lost 0; bases outside the gene matches: 5. This CDR3 has 16 residues. The CDR3 nucleotides read TGTGCCAGCAGTTACACGACAGGGATCAGCACAGATACGCAGTATTTT. Amino acids: CASSYTTGISTDTQYF.

The chain employs TRBV27 and TRBJ1-6, with no clear D. Germline V CDR1 and CDR2: MNHEY, SMNVEV (reference sequence). V was pared by 5 bases and J by 8 bases, with 19 bases between. This CDR3 has 16 residues. This CDR3 is CASSRTVEVSHSPLHF. As DNA, the CDR3 is TGTGCCAGCAGTCGTACAGTGGAAGTATCTCATTCACCCCTCCACTTT.

The gene calls are TRBV29-1 and TRBJ1-1; D is uncertain. CDR3 length equals 15 residues. Germline loops: CDR1 SQVTM, CDR2 ANQGSEA. V was pared by 3 bases and J by 4 bases, with 18 bases between. The CDR3 DNA is TGCAGCGTTGAGGAGGGCGGCGGGTTAGGCACTGAAGCTTTCTTT. It translates to CSVEEGGGLGTEAFF. Looking up the rest from reference TRBV29-1 and TRBJ1-1 gives the full variable domain: SAVISQKPSRDICQRGTSLTIQCQVDSQVTMMFWYRQQPGQSLTLIATANQGSEATYESGFVIDKFPISRPNLTFSTLTVSNMSPEDSSIYLCSVEEGGGLGTEAFFGQGTRLTVV.

The chain carries TRBV4-2 and TRBJ2-1; D unresolved. Trimming shortened V by 4 bases and J by 9 bases, and 10 bases separated the two germline ends. The CDR3 consists of 12 residues. The germline gives CDR1 LGHNA, CDR2 YNFKEQ. CDR3: CASSLQYGEQFF. As DNA, the CDR3 is TGTGCCAGCAGCCTTCAATACGGTGAGCAGTTCTTC.

This clone was seen once. In DNA, the CDR3 is TGCAGCGTTGGGAAGGACATACAAGAGACCCAGTACTTC. Encoded protein: CSVGKDIQETQYF. This rearrangement joins TRBV29-1 to TRBJ2-5, with D maybe TRBD1 (5 bases). Trimming left V 4 bases short and J 2 bases short, with 11 bases between. The CDR3 loop spans 13 amino acids. Germline CDR1 and CDR2: SQVTM and ANQGSEA.

J is TRBJ2-1 and V is TRBV7-6; TRBD2 aligns across 7 bases. The germline gives CDR1 SGHVS, CDR2 FNYEAQ. The CDR3 runs 16 residues. V gave up 3 bases and J gave up 5 bases; unmatched junction bases: 10. The CDR3 nucleotides are TGTGCCAGCAGCTTTTTGCTGGCGGGAGTTGACAATGAGCAGTTCTTC. Protein product: CASSFLLAGVDNEQFF.

This sequence joins TRBV6-1 and TRBJ2-1, with 12 nucleotides matching TRBD2. The V gene's germline CDR1 is MNHNS and CDR2 SASEGT. The CDR3 is 16 residues long. V lost 3 bases, J lost 6 bases, and 6 bases stayed unmatched. Here the CDR3 reads CASSEGWTSGANEQFF. The DNA for the CDR3 is TGTGCCAGCAGTGAGGGATGGACTAGCGGGGCCAATGAGCAGTTCTTC.

This clone was found once. V and J are TRBV27 and TRBJ2-7, with TRBD2 identical over 9 bases. Germline lookup yields CDR1 MNHEY and CDR2 SMNVEV (reference sequence). Unmatched junction bases numbered 5, after V lost 6 bases and J lost 5 bases. This CDR3 has 13 amino acids. Here the CDR3 reads CASRLSGRNEQYF. CDR3 nucleotides: TGTGCCAGCAGACTTAGCGGGAGAAACGAGCAGTACTTC.

The CDR3 coding sequence is TGTGCCAGTACCCCTCGGGGGGGCGCATCGGAAACCGGGGAGCTGTTTTTT. Its translation is CASTPRGGASETGELFF. The chain combines TRBV19 with TRBJ2-2; TRBD2 matches at 8 bases. CDR3 length: 17 amino acids. Germline V gene lookup returns CDR1 LNHDA and CDR2 SQIVND (reference sequence). V dropped 7 bases and J dropped 5; count of bases not matched to a gene: 15.

This clone was detected a few times. V is TRBV6-6 and J is TRBJ1-1, with 7 bases that match TRBD1. With 4 bases clipped from V and 5 bases from J, the junction kept 7 bases outside the gene matches. Germline loops: CDR1 MNHNY, CDR2 SVGAGI (reference sequence). This CDR3 contains 14 residues. The CDR3, as DNA: TGTGCCAGCAGTTCGAGTAGGGGGCAAACTGAAGCTTTCTTT. It is translated as CASSSSRGQTEAFF.

This clone was seen ten or more times. V and J are TRBV19 and TRBJ1-3; TRBD1 might be the D (6 bases). Trimming stripped 8 bases from V and 2 bases from J, with 13 bases between. The CDR3 length is 14 residues. Germline CDR1 reads LNHDA; CDR2 reads SQIVND (reference sequence). DNA of the CDR3: TGTGCCAGTCACTTACAGGGAGCTGGAAACACCATATATTTT. Translating gives CASHLQGAGNTIYF.

Only a few counts were recorded for this clone. The CDR3 spells CATSDSRENHIEQYF. The CDR3 DNA sequence: TGTGCCACCAGTGATTCAAGGGAGAATCATATTGAGCAGTACTTC. The rearrangement joins TRBV24-1 to TRBJ2-7; maybe TRBD2 (5 bases). The CDR3 covers 15 residues. Germline CDR1 reads KGHDR; CDR2 reads SFDVKD. V dropped 2 bases and J dropped 7 bases, with 17 bases sitting between them.

V and J are TRBV7-8 and TRBJ1-1; 7 nucleotides agree with TRBD1. Looked up from germline, CDR1 is SGHVS and CDR2 is FQNEAQ. Trimming took 6 bases from V and 0 from J; bases not matched to a gene: 19. This CDR3 region has 19 residues. The CDR3 is CASSSPKGYRGIMNTEAFF. DNA for the CDR3: TGTGCCAGCAGTTCCCCGAAAGGATACAGGGGTATAATGAACACTGAAGCTTTCTTT.

The chain combines TRBV11-2 with TRBJ1-2, with D possibly TRBD1 on 6 matching bases. This CDR3 is built from 14 residues. CDR1 and CDR2 (germline): SGHAT, FQNNGV. V lost 5 bases and J 5 bases, leaving 15 bases between the germline ends. CDR3 sequence (DNA): TGTGCCAGCAGCAACGCAGGGGAGGGATATGGCTACACCTTC. Protein sequence: CASSNAGEGYGYTF.